The present T cell receptor beta chain was sequenced within a study of blood T cell repertoires in COVID-19. Study-wide context: Sample material is recorded as cDNA or gDNA derived from T cells, B-cell-depleted T cells, or PBMCs.

Participant-given clinical history determined each cohort assignment. Cohort 3 donors were reported recovered after two negative PCRs, clearance, or symptom resolution. Per the original methods: Reference gene primer amplification in the assay estimated nucleated cell counts. Here immunoSEQ multiplex PCR was the method, and the copy in TCRdb shows in-frame clones only, minus some. V, J and clone size were drawn from that table, and D and trimming were deduced from the DNA. Of 360,000 or so clones in the sample, approximately 89% were seen once. V was cut by 11 bases and J by 2 bases, with 27 bases left in between. The CDR3 runs 17 residues. Germline assignment: CDR1 ENHRY and CDR2 SYGVKD.

The chain has TRBV10-3 and TRBJ1-1; D is perhaps TRBD1 (6 bases). The sequencing input was PBMCs or T cells enriched from blood (not recorded which). The TCR comes from a woman aged 25 to 45 who had recovered from COVID-19. CDR3 DNA sequence: TGTGCCTCTCTTGACAGGACCCAAAAAGGGGGTAACACTGAAGCTTTCTTT. Amino acid sequence: CASLDRTQKGGNTEAFF.